Following are 8 T cell receptor beta chains from one sample sequenced in a study of identical twins (dated by TCRdb to about 2016). Library creation used 5' RACE. Sequencer: Illumina HiSeq 2000. Using fastp trimming at Q25 and MiXCR clonotype assembly, TCRdb reanalyzed the public sequencing data and kept in-frame beta chains. CDR3 protein duplicates are merged, each entry listing the most common genes and DNA. Within this sample are 400,000 to 550,000 distinct CDR3 sequences, with roughly a fifth of them counted one time only. 0.91% of the sample is in the top ten clones. The data were also submitted as part of a second study, on T cells expressing NK-cell markers.

Sequenced material: CD4+ T cells sorted from blood. The source is a woman aged 18 to 35 in good health.

This clonotype was detected only once. This chain connects TRBV20-1 to TRBJ2-7, with D maybe TRBD1 (5 bases). Germline V gene lookup returns CDR1 DFQATT and CDR2 SNEGSKA (reference sequence). V was clipped by 7 bases and J by 3 bases, with 16 bases between them. CDR3 length: 13 amino acids. Here the CDR3 DNA reads TGCAGTGGGCGGACATCCTCTAACTACGAGCAGTACTTC. It translates to CSGRTSSNYEQYF.

In this sample, this clonotype turned up a few times. The J gene is TRBJ1-2, the V gene TRBV29-1, with TRBD1 matching over 8 bases. The germline CDR1 and CDR2 sequences are SQVTM and ANQGSEA. The CDR3 consists of 12 residues. Trimming at V came to 5 bases and at J to 7 bases, leaving 6 bases not matched to a gene. CDR3 DNA: TGCAGCGTTTCCGGACAGGGCCCTGGCTACACCTTC. This translates into CSVSGQGPGYTF.

This clonotype was detected only a few times. The rearrangement uses TRBV7-9 and TRBJ2-2; 7 bases line up with TRBD2. CDR1 and CDR2 from the germline V gene are SEHNR and FQNEAQ (reference sequence). The CDR3 loop spans 16 amino acids. J lost 0 bases, V lost 5 bases, and 6 bases had no gene match. This CDR3 is CASSISTSTNTGELFF. CDR3 bases: TGTGCCAGCAGCATCTCGACTAGCACGAACACCGGGGAGCTGTTTTTT.

This clonotype was found a few times. The gene calls are TRBV11-1 and TRBJ2-1; tentatively, D is TRBD2 (5 bases). V gave up 5 bases and J gave up 0 bases, with 23 bases separating them. The CDR3 has 19 residues. Germline CDR1 reads SGHAT; CDR2 reads FQDESV (reference sequence). The CDR3 region is CASSLQSPLSGASYNEQFF. The DNA of the CDR3 is TGTGCCAGCAGCCTCCAATCCCCCCTCAGCGGAGCCTCCTACAATGAGCAGTTCTTC.

The CDR3 here is CASSLLREITDTQYF. CDR3 sequence (DNA): TGTGCCAGCAGCTTGCTGAGGGAAATCACAGATACGCAGTATTTT. The rearrangement links TRBV5-6 to TRBJ2-3; the D gene is possibly TRBD2 (5 bases). Per the germline V gene, CDR1 is SGHDT and CDR2 is YYEEEE. This CDR3 region has 15 residues. V lost 1 base, J lost 2 bases, and 11 bases lay in between. Looking up the rest from reference TRBV5-6 and TRBJ2-3 gives the full variable domain: DAGVTQSPTHLIKTRGQQVTLRCSPKSGHDTVSWYQQALGQGPQFIFQYYEEEERQRGNFPDRFSGHQFPNYSSELNVNALLLGDSALYLCASSLLREITDTQYFGPGTRLTVL.

This clonotype was detected a few times. The rearrangement links TRBV20-1 to TRBJ2-7; the match to TRBD2 covers 7 bases. This CDR3 is 11 amino acids long. Germline V gene sequence: CDR1 DFQATT, CDR2 SNEGSKA (reference sequence). This CDR3 reads CSAGRGHEQYF. Here the CDR3 DNA reads TGCAGCGCGGGGAGGGGCCACGAGCAGTACTTC.

This clonotype showed up just a few times. The chain recombines TRBV10-3 with TRBJ1-6; D is unclear. This CDR3 is built from 13 residues. V gave up 8 bases and J gave up 7 bases, with 12 bases separating them. CDR1 ENHRY and CDR2 SYGVKD come from the germline V gene. Written as DNA, the CDR3 is TGTGCCATCCGCGGCCCGACGAATTCACCCCTCCACTTT. Translation gives CAIRGPTNSPLHF.

V is TRBV20-1 and J is TRBJ2-5; 7 bases agree with TRBD2. CDR1 is DFQATT, CDR2 SNEGSKA, per germline (reference sequence). The CDR3 spans 13 residues. Trimming cost V 4 bases and J 4 bases; bases outside gene matches: 6. CDR3 DNA: TGCAGTGCTACCACGCCTAGCGGAGAGACCCAGTACTTC. The encoded protein is CSATTPSGETQYF.